Shown below are 13 T cell receptor beta chains from a single sample sequenced in a study of CD8+ T cells in alopecia areata. Pooled cells of cutaneous lymph node origin were sorted on CD4, CD8alpha, NKG2D, NKG2ACE and other markers. cDNA reverse transcribed from extracted RNA served as the sequencing template. Produced via immunoSEQ multiplex PCR; TCRdb's table is partial and in-frame only. The data list around 290,000 clones, none observed once; 1.2% falls to the top ten. What was sequenced was CD4+ T cells sorted from a lymph node. Every receptor here comes from a C3H/HeJ mouse with alopecia areata. The MHC haplotype of the strain is H2-k.

This clone was observed a handful of times. The genes and germline here are from mouse. The read comes to an end 4 residues before the CDR3 does, leaving the germline J gene to fill in the end. The chain uses TRBV1 and TRBJ2-3, with 7 bases matching TRBD1. The CDR3 spans 15 residues. CDR1 and CDR2 from the germline V gene are NSQYPW and LRSPGD (reference sequence). The ends lost 3 bases at V and 1 base at J; junction bases unmatched: 4. CDR3: CTCSAGTAGAETLYF. The DNA read from the CDR3 is TGCACCTGCAGTGCCGGGACAGCGGGTGCAGAA.

Notes on this clone: Gene names refer to mouse genes. The CDR3 end is not reached by the read, which stops 4 residues before it; the germline J gene fills it in. The chain combines TRBV13-3 with TRBJ2-5, with 9 bases that match TRBD1. The CDR3 has 14 amino acids. Germline loops: CDR1 NNHDY, CDR2 SYVADS. With 6 bases clipped from V and 3 bases from J, the junction kept 5 bases outside the gene matches. The part of the CDR3 DNA that was read is TGTGCCAGCACCCCCGACAGGGGGCAAGAC. Protein sequence: CASTPDRGQD. The entire CDR3 protein is CASTPDRGQDTQYF.

This clone was counted a few times. Genes and germline come from the mouse. The CDR3 goes on 4 residues after the read ends, and that part is filled in from the germline J gene. V gene TRBV13-1 combines with J gene TRBJ2-4; TRBD2 matches at 12 bases. Looked up from germline, CDR1 is NSHNY and CDR2 is SYGAGN. The CDR3 sequence is 16 residues long. Trimming took 5 bases from V and 0 from J; bases not matched to a gene: 4. The CDR3 DNA, read in part, is TGTGCCAGCAGCCGGGACTGGGGGGCTAGTCAAAAC. As protein: CASSRDWGASQN. The CDR3, in full, reads CASSRDWGASQNTLYF.

This clone was counted only a few times. Genes and germline come from the mouse. Read sequence stops 4 residues before the CDR3 end, and the germline J gene provides the missing end. The chain combines TRBV31 with TRBJ2-2; D unresolved. V lost 0 bases to trimming and J lost 0 bases, with 14 bases between them. Germline lookup yields CDR1 GKSSPN and CDR2 SITVG. The CDR3 sequence is 17 residues long. CDR3 residues: CAWSLPLSTTNTGQLYF. CDR3 bases read: TGTGCCTGGAGTCTTCCGCTTTCGACAACAAACACCGGG.

This clone was seen only a few times. Gene names are the mouse ones. The read ends 4 residues early relative to the CDR3; the germline J gene fills the gap. The rearrangement uses TRBV5 and TRBJ2-3; D assignment may be TRBD1 or TRBD2 (6 bases each). Looked up from germline, CDR1 is LGHNA and CDR2 is YNLKQL (reference sequence). Deletions cut 0 bases from V and 3 bases from J, with 7 bases between. The CDR3 loop spans 14 amino acids. The part of the CDR3 DNA that was read is TGTGCCAGCAGCCAAGAGGGGGCGGCAGAA. Its protein product is CASSQEGAAE. The CDR3 reads in full as CASSQEGAAETLYF.

About this clone: A much larger clone sits a single nucleotide away, making a read error possible. These gene names are mouse names. With the read ending 4 residues before the CDR3 end, the germline J gene is used to fill in that end. The chain has TRBV13-1 and TRBJ2-5, with 7 nucleotides matching TRBD1. CDR3 length: 13 amino acids. V was clipped by 5 bases and J by 2 bases; unmatched bases: 2. Germline CDR1 and CDR2: NSHNY and SYGAGN. CDR3 DNA (partial): TGTGCCAGCAGAGGGACAGTCCAAGAC. Translating it yields CASRGTVQD. The CDR3 as a whole reads CASRGTVQDTQYF.

This clone was counted a few times. Here the gene names and germline are mouse. The read ends 4 residues early relative to the CDR3; the germline J gene fills the gap. V and J are TRBV13-2 and TRBJ2-1; weak D call: TRBD2 (6 bases). CDR3 length: 14 residues. Deletions cut 0 bases from V and 5 bases from J, with 9 bases between. CDR1 and CDR2 from the germline V gene are NNHNN and SYGAGS (reference sequence). The CDR3 region is CASGDAGTNAEQFF. CDR3 DNA (partial): TGTGCCAGCGGTGATGCAGGGACTAATGCT.

This clone was counted only a few times. A much bigger clone sits one base away, suggesting this may be a read error. Mouse gene names apply. The sequenced fragment ends 4 residues before the CDR3 boundary, so the rest is inferred from the germline J gene. The chain links TRBV19 to TRBJ2-3; TRBD1 might be the D (6 bases). This CDR3 has 14 residues. V was shortened by 4 bases and J by 0 bases, with 9 bases between the two germline ends. Germline assignment: CDR1 FNHDT and CDR2 SITEND (reference sequence). This CDR3 is CASSGDISAETLYF. The covered CDR3 bases are TGTGCCAGCAGTGGGGACATTAGTGCAGAA.

This clone was seen a few times. Gene names and germline match the mouse. CDR3 bases read: TGTGCCAGCGGTGATGGGGGTCCGGAC. It encodes CASGDGGPD. Given in full, the CDR3 is CASGDGGPDTQYF. V gene TRBV13-2 combines with J gene TRBJ2-5, with D uncertain. The CDR3 end lies 4 residues beyond the end of the read and is filled in from the germline J gene. Per the germline V gene, CDR1 is NNHNN and CDR2 is SYGAGS (reference sequence). The CDR3 contains 13 residues.

This clone was counted between two and nine times. The gene symbols are mouse symbols. In the same sample, other DNA sequences code for this CDR3. The CDR3 loop is CTCSGLGSAETLYF. Partial CDR3 DNA: TGCACCTGCAGTGGACTGGGGAGTGCAGAA. The chain has TRBV1 and TRBJ2-3; 8 nucleotides align to TRBD2. The missing CDR3 end, 4 residues past where the read stops, is filled in from the germline J gene. The germline CDR1 and CDR2 sequences are NSQYPW and LRSPGD (reference sequence). V dropped 4 bases and J dropped 0; count of bases not matched to a gene: 0. The CDR3 is 14 amino acids.

As for this clone: Each gene name is a mouse one. The DNA ends 4 residues before the CDR3 does, and the rest of the CDR3 is filled in from the germline J gene. The sample contains more than one DNA sequence encoding this CDR3. This chain joins TRBV17 and TRBJ1-1; D ambiguous. This CDR3 has 12 amino acids. CDR1 and CDR2 (germline): MNHDT, YYDKIL. CDR3 protein: CASSRWGTEVFF. The sequenced part of the CDR3 DNA is TGTGCTAGCAGTAGATGGGGAACA.

This clone turned up a few times. Genes and germline come from the mouse. The read gets to within 4 residues of the CDR3 end, and the germline J gene fills in the rest. The gene calls are TRBV5 and TRBJ2-2; 8 positions match TRBD1. This CDR3 comprises 14 residues. Trimming cost V 0 bases and J 6 bases; bases outside gene matches: 0. Per the germline V gene, CDR1 is LGHNA and CDR2 is YNLKQL (reference sequence). CDR3 in amino acids: CASSQEQGAGQLYF. CDR3 DNA, as far as it was read: TGTGCCAGCAGCCAAGAACAGGGGGCCGGG.

To note about this clone: Germline and genes: mouse. The read is 3 residues too short to cover the CDR3 end, so that end is filled in from the germline J gene. This sequence joins TRBV5 and TRBJ1-6; 8 positions match TRBD1. TRBJ1-6 is an ORF for which the function is uncertain. This CDR3 comprises 14 residues. Trimming removed 4 bases from V and 7 bases from J; junction bases left unmatched: 3. Germline CDR1 LGHNA, CDR2 YNLKQL (reference sequence). This chain's CDR3 is CASSRQGMNSPLYF. CDR3 DNA, as far as it was read: TGTGCCAGCAGCCGACAGGGGATGAATTCGCCC.